The TCR beta chain under discussion was sequenced for a study of blood T cell repertoires in COVID-19. Study at large: COVID-19 samples from acute and convalescent phases originated in the United States, Italy and Spain. PBMCs, B-cell-depleted T cells, or T cells provided the cDNA or gDNA that made up the material.

TCRdb's table, derived via immunoSEQ multiplex PCR, lists solely in-frame clones and lacks some. The table records some 80,000 clones, approximately 78% of them present only once. The CDR3 has 14 amino acids. Per germline, CDR1 SGHTA and CDR2 FQGTGA. The V and J ends lost 5 bases and 6 bases respectively, with 14 bases between them. This receptor was identified in a woman aged 70-85 years with acute or convalescent COVID-19. Sequenced sample: peripheral blood. This rearrangement joins TRBV7-3 to TRBJ2-1; D is perhaps TRBD1 (6 bases). CDR3 sequence reads: CASSPYRVSNEQFF. CDR3 sequence (DNA): TGTGCCAGCAGCCCTTACAGGGTTTCCAATGAGCAGTTCTTC.